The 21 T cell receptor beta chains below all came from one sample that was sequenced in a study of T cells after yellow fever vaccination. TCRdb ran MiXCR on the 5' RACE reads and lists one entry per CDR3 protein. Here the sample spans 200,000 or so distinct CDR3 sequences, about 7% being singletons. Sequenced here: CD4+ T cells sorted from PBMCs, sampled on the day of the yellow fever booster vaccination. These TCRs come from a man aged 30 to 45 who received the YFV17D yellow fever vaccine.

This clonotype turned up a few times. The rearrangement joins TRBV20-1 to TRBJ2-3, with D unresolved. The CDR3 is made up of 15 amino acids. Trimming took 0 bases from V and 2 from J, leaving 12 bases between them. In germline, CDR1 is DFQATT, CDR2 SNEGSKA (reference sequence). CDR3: CSARDLRLPTDTQYF. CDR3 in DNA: TGCAGTGCTAGAGATCTCAGGCTTCCCACAGATACGCAGTATTTT.

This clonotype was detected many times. The CDR3 sequence: CASSLALLPAEQYF. Here the CDR3 DNA reads TGTGCCAGCAGCTTAGCGTTACTCCCGGCGGAGCAGTACTTC. The rearrangement uses TRBV7-2 and TRBJ2-7; D unresolved. With 0 bases removed from V and 7 bases from J, the gap between germline ends came to 13 bases. From germline, CDR1 is SGHTA and CDR2 FQGNSA. CDR3 size: 14 residues.

The CDR3 protein is CASSTRGTRSYEQYF. As DNA, the CDR3 is TGTGCCAGCAGCACAAGGGGGACTAGAAGCTACGAGCAGTACTTC. The J gene is TRBJ2-7, the V gene TRBV9, with 8 bases that match TRBD2. Germline V gene lookup returns CDR1 SGDLS and CDR2 YYNGEE. With 4 bases clipped from V and 3 bases from J, the junction kept 9 bases outside the gene matches. The CDR3 length is 15 residues.

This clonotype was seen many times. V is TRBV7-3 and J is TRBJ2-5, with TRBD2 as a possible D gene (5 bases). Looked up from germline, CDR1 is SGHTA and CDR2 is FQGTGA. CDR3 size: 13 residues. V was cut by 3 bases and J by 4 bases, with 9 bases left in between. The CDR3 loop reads CASSFGERETQYF. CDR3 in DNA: TGTGCCAGCAGCTTCGGGGAGAGAGAGACCCAGTACTTC.

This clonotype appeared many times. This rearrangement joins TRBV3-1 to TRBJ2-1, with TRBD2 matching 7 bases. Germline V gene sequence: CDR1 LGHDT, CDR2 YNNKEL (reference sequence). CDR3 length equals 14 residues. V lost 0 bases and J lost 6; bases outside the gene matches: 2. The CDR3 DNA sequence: TGTGCCAGCAGCCAAGATGCTAGCGGCAATGAGCAGTTCTTC. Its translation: CASSQDASGNEQFF.

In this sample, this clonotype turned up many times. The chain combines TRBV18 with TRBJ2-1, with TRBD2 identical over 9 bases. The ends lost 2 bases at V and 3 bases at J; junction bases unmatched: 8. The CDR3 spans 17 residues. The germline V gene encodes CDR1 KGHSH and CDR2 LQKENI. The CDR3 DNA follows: TGTGCCAGCTCACCAGCGGGGCTAGCGGGACTCTACAATGAGCAGTTCTTC. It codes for CASSPAGLAGLYNEQFF.

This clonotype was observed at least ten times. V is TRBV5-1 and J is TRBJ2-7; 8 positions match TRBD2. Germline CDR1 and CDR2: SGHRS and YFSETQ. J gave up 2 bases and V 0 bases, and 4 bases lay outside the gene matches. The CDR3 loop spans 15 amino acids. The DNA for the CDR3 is TGCGCCAGCAGCTTGGGTTCCGGGAGGGCCTACGAGCAGTACTTC. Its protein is CASSLGSGRAYEQYF.

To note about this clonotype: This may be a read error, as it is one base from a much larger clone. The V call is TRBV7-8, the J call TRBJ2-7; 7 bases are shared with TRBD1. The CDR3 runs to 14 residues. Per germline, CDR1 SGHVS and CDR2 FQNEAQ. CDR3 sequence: CASSFDRDTYKQYF. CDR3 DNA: TGTGCCAGCAGCTTCGACAGGGACACCTACAAGCAGTACTTC.

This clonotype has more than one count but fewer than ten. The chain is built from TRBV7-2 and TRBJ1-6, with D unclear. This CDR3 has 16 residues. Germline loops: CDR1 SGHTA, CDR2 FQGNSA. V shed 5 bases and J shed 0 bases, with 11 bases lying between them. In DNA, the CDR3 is TGTGCCAGCAGCCTCAAGGAGAGCTCCTATAATTCACCCCTCCACTTT. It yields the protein CASSLKESSYNSPLHF.

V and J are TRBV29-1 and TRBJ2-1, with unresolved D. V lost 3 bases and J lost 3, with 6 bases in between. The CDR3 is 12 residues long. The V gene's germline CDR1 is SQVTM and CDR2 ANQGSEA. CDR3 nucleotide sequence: TGCAGCGTTGAGATATTCTACAATGAGCAGTTCTTC. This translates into CSVEIFYNEQFF.

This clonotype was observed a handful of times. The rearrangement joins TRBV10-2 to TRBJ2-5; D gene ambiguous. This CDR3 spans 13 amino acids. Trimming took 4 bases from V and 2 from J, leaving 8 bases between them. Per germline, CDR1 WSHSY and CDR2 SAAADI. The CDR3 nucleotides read TGCGCCAGCAGTGCCCGAATACAAGAGACCCAGTACTTC. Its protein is CASSARIQETQYF.

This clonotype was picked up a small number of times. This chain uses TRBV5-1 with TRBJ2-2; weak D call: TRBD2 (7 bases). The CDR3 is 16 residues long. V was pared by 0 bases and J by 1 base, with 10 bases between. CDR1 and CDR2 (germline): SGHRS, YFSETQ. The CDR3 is CASSLVRGQNTGELFF. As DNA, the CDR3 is TGCGCCAGCAGCTTGGTGCGGGGGCAGAACACCGGGGAGCTGTTTTTT. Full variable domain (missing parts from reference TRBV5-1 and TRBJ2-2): KAGVTQTPRYLIKTRGQQVTLSCSPISGHRSVSWYQQTPGQGLQFLFEYFSETQRNKGNFPGRFSGRQFSNSRSEMNVSTLELGDSALYLCASSLVRGQNTGELFFGEGSRLTVL.

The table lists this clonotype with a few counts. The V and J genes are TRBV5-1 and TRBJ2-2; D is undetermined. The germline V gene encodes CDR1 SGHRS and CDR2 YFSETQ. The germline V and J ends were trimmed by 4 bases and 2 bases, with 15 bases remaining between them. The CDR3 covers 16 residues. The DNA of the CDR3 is TGCGCCAGCAGCCCGGATGGACGGTCAAACACCGGGGAGCTGTTTTTT. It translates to CASSPDGRSNTGELFF.

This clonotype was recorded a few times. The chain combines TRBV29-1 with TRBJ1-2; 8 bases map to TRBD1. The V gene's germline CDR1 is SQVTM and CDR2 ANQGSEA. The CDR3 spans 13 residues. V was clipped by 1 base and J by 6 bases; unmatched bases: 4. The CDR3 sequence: CSVEGQGSNGYTF. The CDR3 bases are TGCAGCGTTGAAGGACAGGGGTCGAATGGCTACACCTTC.

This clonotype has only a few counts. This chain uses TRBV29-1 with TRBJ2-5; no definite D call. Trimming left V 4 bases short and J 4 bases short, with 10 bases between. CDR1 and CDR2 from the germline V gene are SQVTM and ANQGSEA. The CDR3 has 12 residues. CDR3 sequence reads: CSVAGQAETQYF. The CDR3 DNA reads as TGCAGCGTTGCCGGGCAAGCAGAGACCCAGTACTTC.

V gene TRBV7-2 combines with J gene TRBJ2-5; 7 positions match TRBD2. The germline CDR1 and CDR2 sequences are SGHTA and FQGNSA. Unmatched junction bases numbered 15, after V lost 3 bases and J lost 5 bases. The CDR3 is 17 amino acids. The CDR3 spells CASSLLSSGGSVETQYF. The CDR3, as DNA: TGTGCCAGCAGCTTGTTATCAAGCGGCGGGAGTGTGGAGACCCAGTACTTC.

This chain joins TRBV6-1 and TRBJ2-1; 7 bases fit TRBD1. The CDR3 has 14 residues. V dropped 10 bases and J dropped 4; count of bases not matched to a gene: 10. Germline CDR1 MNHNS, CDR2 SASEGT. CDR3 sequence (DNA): TGTGCCACTCATACGGGACAGTCATACAATGAGCAGTTCTTC. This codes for CATHTGQSYNEQFF.

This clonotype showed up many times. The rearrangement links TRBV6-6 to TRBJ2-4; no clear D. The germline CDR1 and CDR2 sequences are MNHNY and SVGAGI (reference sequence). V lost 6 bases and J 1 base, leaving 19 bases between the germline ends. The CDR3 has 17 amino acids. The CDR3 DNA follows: TGTGCCAGCAGCCAAACTCGCGGCAGTGAGGCCAAAAACATTCAGTACTTC. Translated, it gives CASSQTRGSEAKNIQYF.

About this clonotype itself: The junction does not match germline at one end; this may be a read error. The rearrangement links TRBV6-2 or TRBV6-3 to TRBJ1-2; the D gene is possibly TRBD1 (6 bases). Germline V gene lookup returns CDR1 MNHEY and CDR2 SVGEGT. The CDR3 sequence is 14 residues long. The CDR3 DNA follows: TGTGCCAGCACAATGGACAGTAGGTACTATGACTACACCTTC. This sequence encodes CASTMDSRYYDYTF.

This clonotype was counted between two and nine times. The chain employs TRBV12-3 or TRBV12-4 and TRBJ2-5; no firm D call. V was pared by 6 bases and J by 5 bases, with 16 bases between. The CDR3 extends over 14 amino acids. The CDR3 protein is CASSRAGRVETQYF. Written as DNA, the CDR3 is TGTGCCAGCAGCCGAGCCGGCCGGGTCGAGACCCAGTACTTC.

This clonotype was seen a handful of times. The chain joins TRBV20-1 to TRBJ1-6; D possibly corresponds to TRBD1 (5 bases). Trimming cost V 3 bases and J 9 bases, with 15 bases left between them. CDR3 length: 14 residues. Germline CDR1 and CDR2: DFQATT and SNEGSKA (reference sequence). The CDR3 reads CSASPGGLGSPLHF. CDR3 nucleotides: TGCAGTGCTAGCCCGGGGGGGTTGGGTTCACCCCTCCACTTT.